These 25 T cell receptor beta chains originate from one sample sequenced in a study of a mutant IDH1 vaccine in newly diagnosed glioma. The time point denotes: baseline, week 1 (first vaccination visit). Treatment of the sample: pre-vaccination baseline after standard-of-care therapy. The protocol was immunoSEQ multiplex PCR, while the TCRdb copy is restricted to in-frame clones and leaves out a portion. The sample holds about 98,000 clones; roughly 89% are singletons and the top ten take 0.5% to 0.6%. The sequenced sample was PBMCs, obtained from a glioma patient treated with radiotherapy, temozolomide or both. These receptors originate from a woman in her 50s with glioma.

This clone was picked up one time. CDR3 in DNA: TGTGCCAGCAGGCGCGGACAGGGGATTGATAATTCACCCCTCCACTTT. Its protein is CASRRGQGIDNSPLHF. This chain uses TRBV27 with TRBJ1-6, with 9 bases fitting TRBD1. Germline lookup yields CDR1 MNHEY and CDR2 SMNVEV (reference sequence). The ends lost 6 bases at V and 5 bases at J; junction bases unmatched: 8. This CDR3 has 16 residues.

This chain's CDR3 is CASSFKYQETQYF. The CDR3 coding sequence is TGTGCCAGTAGCTTTAAGTACCAAGAGACCCAGTACTTC. The V call is TRBV19, the J call TRBJ2-5; D is unclear. This CDR3 is built from 13 residues. The V end lost 6 bases, the J end lost 0 bases, and 8 bases lay between the germline ends. Germline V gene lookup returns CDR1 LNHDA and CDR2 SQIVND (reference sequence).

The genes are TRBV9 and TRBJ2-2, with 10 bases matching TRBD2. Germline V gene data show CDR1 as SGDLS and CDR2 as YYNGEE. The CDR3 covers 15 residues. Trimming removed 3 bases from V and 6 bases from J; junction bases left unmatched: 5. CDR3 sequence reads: CASSARLAGSGELFF. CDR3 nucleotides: TGTGCCAGCAGCGCGCGACTAGCGGGTTCCGGGGAGCTGTTTTTT.

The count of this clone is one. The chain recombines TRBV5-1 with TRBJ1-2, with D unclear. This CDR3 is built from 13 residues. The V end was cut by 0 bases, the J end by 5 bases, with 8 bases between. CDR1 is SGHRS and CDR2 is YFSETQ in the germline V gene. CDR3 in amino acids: CASSLAGEYGYTF. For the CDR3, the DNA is TGCGCCAGCAGCTTGGCCGGGGAGTATGGCTACACCTTC.

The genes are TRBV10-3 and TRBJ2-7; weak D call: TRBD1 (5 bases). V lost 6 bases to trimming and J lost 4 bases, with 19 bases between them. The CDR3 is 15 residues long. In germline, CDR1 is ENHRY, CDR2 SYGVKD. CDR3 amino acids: CAISHFPDQGYEQYF. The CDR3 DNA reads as TGTGCCATCAGCCATTTTCCCGATCAGGGTTACGAGCAGTACTTC.

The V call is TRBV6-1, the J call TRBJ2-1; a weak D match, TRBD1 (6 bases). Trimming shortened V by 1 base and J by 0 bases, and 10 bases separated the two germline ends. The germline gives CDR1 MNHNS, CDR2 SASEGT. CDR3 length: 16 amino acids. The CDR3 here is CASSEGTVISYNEQFF. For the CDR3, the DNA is TGTGCCAGCAGTGAAGGGACAGTCATCTCCTACAATGAGCAGTTCTTC.

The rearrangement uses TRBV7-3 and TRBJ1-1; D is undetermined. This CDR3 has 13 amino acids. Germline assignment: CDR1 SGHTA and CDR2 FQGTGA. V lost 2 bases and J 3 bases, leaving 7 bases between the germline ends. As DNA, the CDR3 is TGTGCCAGCAGCTTAGGGTGGGACACTGAAGCTTTCTTT. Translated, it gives CASSLGWDTEAFF.

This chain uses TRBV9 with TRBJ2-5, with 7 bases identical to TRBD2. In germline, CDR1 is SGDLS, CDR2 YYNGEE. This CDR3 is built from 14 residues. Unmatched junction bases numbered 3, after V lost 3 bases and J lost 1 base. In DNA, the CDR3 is TGTGCCAGCAGCGACGGGAGGTCCCAAGAGACCCAGTACTTC. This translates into CASSDGRSQETQYF.

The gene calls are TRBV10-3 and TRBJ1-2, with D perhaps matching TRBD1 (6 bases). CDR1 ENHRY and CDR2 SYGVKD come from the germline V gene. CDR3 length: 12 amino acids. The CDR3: CATGGENYGYTF. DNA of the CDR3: TGTGCAACCGGGGGCGAAAACTATGGCTACACCTTC.

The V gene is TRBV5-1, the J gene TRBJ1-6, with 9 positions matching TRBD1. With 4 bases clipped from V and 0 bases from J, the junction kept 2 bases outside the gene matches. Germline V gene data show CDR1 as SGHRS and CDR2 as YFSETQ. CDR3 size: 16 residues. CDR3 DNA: TGCGCCAGCAGCGGGACAGGGAGCTCCTATAATTCACCCCTCCACTTT. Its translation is CASSGTGSSYNSPLHF.

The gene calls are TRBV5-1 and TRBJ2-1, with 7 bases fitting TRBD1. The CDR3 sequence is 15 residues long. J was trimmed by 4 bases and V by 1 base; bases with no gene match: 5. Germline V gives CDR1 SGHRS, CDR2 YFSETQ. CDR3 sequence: CASSLFRDSYNEQFF. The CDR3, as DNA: TGCGCCAGCAGCTTGTTCCGGGACAGTTACAATGAGCAGTTCTTC.

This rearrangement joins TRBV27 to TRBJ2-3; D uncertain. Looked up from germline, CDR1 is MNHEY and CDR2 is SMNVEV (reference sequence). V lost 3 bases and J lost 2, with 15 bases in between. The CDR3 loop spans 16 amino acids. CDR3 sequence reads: CASSFRSLGTTDTQYF. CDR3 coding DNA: TGTGCCAGCAGTTTCCGTTCATTGGGAACCACAGATACGCAGTATTTT.

The CDR3 region has the DNA TGTGCCAGCAGGGTCAGGGTCAATCAGCCCCAGCATTTT. Protein product: CASRVRVNQPQHF. The chain combines TRBV6-5 with TRBJ1-5; possible D gene TRBD1, 5 bases. This CDR3 region has 13 residues. From germline, CDR1 is MNHEY and CDR2 SVGAGI. Trimming pared 6 bases from V and 3 bases from J, leaving 9 bases between.

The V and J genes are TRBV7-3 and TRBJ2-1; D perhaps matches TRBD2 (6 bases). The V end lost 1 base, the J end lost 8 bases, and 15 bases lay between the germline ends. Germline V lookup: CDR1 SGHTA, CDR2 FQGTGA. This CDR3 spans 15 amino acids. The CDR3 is CASSLRPLSGDEQFF. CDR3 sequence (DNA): TGTGCCAGCAGCTTAAGGCCCCTTTCGGGGGATGAGCAGTTCTTC.

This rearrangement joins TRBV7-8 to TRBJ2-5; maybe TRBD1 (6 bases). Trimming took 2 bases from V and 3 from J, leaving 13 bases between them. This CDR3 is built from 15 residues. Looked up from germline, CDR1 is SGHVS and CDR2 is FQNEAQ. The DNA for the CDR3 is TGTGCCAGCAGCTTATATGGGCAGGGGAAAGAGACCCAGTACTTC. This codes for CASSLYGQGKETQYF.

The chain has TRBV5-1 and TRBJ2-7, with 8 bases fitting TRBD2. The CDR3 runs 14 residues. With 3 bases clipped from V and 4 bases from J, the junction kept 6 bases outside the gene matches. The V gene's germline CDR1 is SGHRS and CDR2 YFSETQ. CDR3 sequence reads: CASSSGTRRYEQYF. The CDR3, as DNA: TGCGCCAGCAGCTCCGGGACTAGGAGGTACGAGCAGTACTTC.

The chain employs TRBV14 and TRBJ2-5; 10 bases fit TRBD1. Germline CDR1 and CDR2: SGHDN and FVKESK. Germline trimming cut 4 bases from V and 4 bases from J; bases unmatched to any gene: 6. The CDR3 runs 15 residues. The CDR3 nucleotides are TGTGCCAGCAGCCTAAGACAGGGGGCTTTAGAGACCCAGTACTTC. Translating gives CASSLRQGALETQYF.

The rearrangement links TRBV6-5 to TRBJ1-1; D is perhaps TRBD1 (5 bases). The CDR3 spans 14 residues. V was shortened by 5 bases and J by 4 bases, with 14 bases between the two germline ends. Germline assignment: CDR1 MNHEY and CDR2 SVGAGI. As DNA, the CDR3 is TGTGCCAGCAGTCCCATCGGGGCGGGCACTGAAGCTTTCTTT. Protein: CASSPIGAGTEAFF.

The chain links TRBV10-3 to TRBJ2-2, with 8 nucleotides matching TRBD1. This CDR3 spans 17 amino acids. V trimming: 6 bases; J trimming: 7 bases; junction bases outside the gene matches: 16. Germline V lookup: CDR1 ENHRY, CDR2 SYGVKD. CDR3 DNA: TGTGCCATCAGCGGACAGGGTCTAAGGGCACGGATCGGGGAGCTGTTTTTT. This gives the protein CAISGQGLRARIGELFF.

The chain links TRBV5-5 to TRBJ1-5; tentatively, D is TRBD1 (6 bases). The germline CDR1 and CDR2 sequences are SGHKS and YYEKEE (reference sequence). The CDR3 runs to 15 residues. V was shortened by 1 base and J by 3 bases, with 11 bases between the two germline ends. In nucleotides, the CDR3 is TGTGCCAGCAGCTTGCGTCAGGGGTACAATCAGCCCCAGCATTTT. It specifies CASSLRQGYNQPQHF. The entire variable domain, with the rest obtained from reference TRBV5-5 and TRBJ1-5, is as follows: DAGVTQSPTHLIKTRGQQVTLRCSPISGHKSVSWYQQVLGQGPQFIFQYYEKEERGRGNFPDRFSARQFPNYSSELNVNALLLGDSALYLCASSLRQGYNQPQHFGDGTRLSIL.

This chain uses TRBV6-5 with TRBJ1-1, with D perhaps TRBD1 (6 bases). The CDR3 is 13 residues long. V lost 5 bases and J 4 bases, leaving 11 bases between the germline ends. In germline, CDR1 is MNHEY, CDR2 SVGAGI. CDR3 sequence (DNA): TGTGCCAGCAGTCCAGGGGCTCGCACTGAAGCTTTCTTT. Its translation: CASSPGARTEAFF.

CDR3: CASSRTRFPETQYF. For the CDR3, the DNA is TGTGCCAGCAGCAGAACCAGATTCCCGGAGACCCAGTACTTC. V gene TRBV7-9 combines with J gene TRBJ2-5; D gene uncertain. The germline CDR1 and CDR2 sequences are SEHNR and FQNEAQ (reference sequence). This CDR3 has 14 amino acids. V lost 5 bases, J lost 5 bases, and 15 bases lay in between.

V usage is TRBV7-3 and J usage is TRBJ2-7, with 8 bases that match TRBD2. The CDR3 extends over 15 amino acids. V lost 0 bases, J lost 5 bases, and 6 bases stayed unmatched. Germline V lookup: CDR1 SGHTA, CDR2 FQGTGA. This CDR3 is CASSLTSGIGHEQYF. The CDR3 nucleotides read TGTGCCAGCAGCTTAACTAGCGGGATAGGGCACGAGCAGTACTTC.

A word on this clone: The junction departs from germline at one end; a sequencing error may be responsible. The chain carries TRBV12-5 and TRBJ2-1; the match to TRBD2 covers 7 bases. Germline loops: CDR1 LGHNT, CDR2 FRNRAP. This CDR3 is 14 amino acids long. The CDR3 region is CASGPGLPYDEQFF. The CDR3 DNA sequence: TGTGCTAGTGGTCCGGGACTACCCTACGATGAGCAGTTCTTC. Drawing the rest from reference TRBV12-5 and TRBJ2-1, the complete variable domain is DARVTQTPRHKVTEMGQEVTMRCQPILGHNTVFWYRQTMMQGLELLAYFRNRAPLDDSGMPKDRFSAEMPDATLATLKIQPSEPRDSAVYFCASGPGLPYDEQFFGPGTRLTVL.

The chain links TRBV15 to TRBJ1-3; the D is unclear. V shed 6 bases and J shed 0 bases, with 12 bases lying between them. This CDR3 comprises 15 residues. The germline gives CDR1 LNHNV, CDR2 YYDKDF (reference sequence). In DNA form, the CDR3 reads TGTGCCACCAGTCGGACGGCCCGCTCTGGAAACACCATATATTTT. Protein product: CATSRTARSGNTIYF.